This TCR beta chain is from a study of post-analysis software for immune sequencing data. Study as a whole: Secondary progressive, relapsing-remitting and progressive-relapsing multiple sclerosis were among the included disease courses.

Study-wide results and caveats: Roughly 5 TRBV segments (TRBV5-6, TRBV5-1 and TRBV20-1 among them) occurred more frequently in patients than in controls. Multiple sclerosis patients showed significantly lower normalized Chao1 diversity than controls did.

Included in the TCR beta cDNA libraries were unique molecular identifiers. Roughly 500,000 cDNA molecules were obtained per 1 to 10 million input T cells. TCRdb passed the PCR reads through MiXCR, listing each CDR3 protein once. The top ten clones hold under 9% of a sample with 400,000 to 500,000 distinct CDR3 sequences, 30% to 45% of them seen once. The sample holds a few counts of this clonotype. Its antigen is unidentified. The CDR3 sequence is 14 residues long. Trimming stripped 0 bases from V and 9 bases from J, with 13 bases between. Germline loops: CDR1 SGHRS, CDR2 YFSETQ. This chain connects TRBV5-1 to TRBJ2-1; D perhaps matches TRBD1 (5 bases). The sequenced sample was blood. This receptor was taken from a girl aged 2 to 9 with multiple sclerosis. CDR3 protein: CASSLAREYSEQFF. CDR3 in DNA: TGCGCCAGCAGCTTGGCCAGGGAATATAGTGAGCAGTTCTTC.